This T cell receptor beta chain appears in the sequencing data of a study of beta chain bispecific antibodies for T cell cancers (dated by TCRdb to the early 2020s). Context from the whole study: Healthy donor T cells were cocultured with T cell leukemia lines and bispecific antibodies, and TRBV sequencing of the surviving cells was then used to measure how much each TRBV family was depleted. Surface TRBV12 (TRBV12-3) was expressed by Jurkat cells, and surface TRBV5-5 was expressed by HPB-ALL cells. General study outcomes and caveats: Cross-reactivity of the anti-TRBV5-5 antibody with TRBV5-6 was attributed to high sequence similarity between the two genes. Each sequenced sample mixed leukemia cell line cells with normal T cells, and most targeted TRBV signal came from the leukemia cells rather than normal T cells.

Unique molecular identifier barcodes were built into the libraries and used for clonotype quantification. Qiagen AllPrep DNA/RNA Micro kits were used to isolate total RNA, and an Agilent TapeStation was used to check RNA quality. TCR beta libraries were built by 5' RACE: cDNA synthesis followed by two PCR steps using TCR beta constant-region gene-specific primers. TCR beta libraries were sequenced on an Illumina MiSeq platform. The paper's data handling went like this. MIGEC, MiXCR and VDJtools were used to process the reads. Clonotype frequency was computed as the clonotype's share of unique molecular identifiers among all unique molecular identifiers in the sample. Nonfunctional TRBV genes listed as pseudogenes or open reading frames in IMGT, such as TRBV1, TRBV12-1 and TRBV21, were excluded. Through fastp at Q25 and MiXCR, TCRdb rebuilt clones from the public reads, retaining in-frame beta chains. Rows are combined by CDR3 protein, so each entry shows the most common genes and DNA. TCRdb, rather than the study authors, made the V and J calls. The sample yields just over 20,000 distinct CDR3 sequences; 2.6% were counted once. The biggest ten clones account for 30% to 35% of the sample.

Measured from the cysteine to the phenylalanine, the CDR3 is 13 residues long. Just CDR3 DNA is preserved here, 39 bases in frame from base 1. Reading the germline V gene (reference sequence) gives CDR1 MNHEY and CDR2 SMNVEV. V lost 2 bases and J lost 3 bases; the stretch between them is 8 bases long. T cells were expanded from blood mononuclear cells for approximately 3 days with either the anti-CD3 antibody OKT3 or CD3/CD28 Dynabeads. The culture conditions for expanded T cells were RPMI 1640 plus 10% fetal bovine serum, recombinant human IL-2 (about 100 IU/ml) and IL-7 (around 4.7 ng/ml). Each coculture mixed around 50,000 target cells and around 50,000 normal T cells with bispecific antibody in around 98 ul and was incubated at 37 degrees C for around 16 hours. Each bispecific antibody was composed of two single-chain variable fragments, which were expressed in a single-chain diabody format with a His tag. Effector T cells were obtained from healthy human donors, and peripheral blood mononuclear cells were isolated from leukapheresis samples by Ficoll density gradient centrifugation.

The sample holds many counts of this clonotype. Its binding antigen is unknown. The record has no base qualities; no much larger clone is one base away. The origin of this receptor is a human donor in good health. Some clones in this sample may be carry-over from other donors' samples. The sequence is built from TRBV27 and TRBJ2-7, with the D gene uncertain. Specimen: healthy donor T cells cultured with leukemia cells. The DNA is TGTGCCAGCAGTTTAGGGCAGTTCTACGAGCAGTACTTC. It translates to CASSLGQFYEQYF.